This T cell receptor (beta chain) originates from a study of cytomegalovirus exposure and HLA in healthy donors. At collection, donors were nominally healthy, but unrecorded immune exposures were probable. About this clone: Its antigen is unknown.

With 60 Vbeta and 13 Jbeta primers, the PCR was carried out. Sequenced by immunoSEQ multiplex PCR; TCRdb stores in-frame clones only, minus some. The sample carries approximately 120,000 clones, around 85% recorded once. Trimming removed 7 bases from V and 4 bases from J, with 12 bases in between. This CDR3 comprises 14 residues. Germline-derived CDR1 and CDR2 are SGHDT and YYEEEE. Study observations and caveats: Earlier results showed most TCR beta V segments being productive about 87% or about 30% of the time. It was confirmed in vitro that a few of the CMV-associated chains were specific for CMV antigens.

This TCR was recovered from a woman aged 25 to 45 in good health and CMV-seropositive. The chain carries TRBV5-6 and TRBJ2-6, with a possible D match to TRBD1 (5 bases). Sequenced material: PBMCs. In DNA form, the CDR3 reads TGTGCCAGCGAAGGGGCCTCCGGGGCCAACGTCCTGACTTTC. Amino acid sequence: CASEGASGANVLTF.